The clone carrying this T cell receptor (beta chain) came up many times. Its antigen is as yet unknown. This entry comes from a study of T cells after yellow fever vaccination. MiXCR was run by TCRdb on the 5' RACE reads, yielding one entry per CDR3 protein. The sample gives over 45,000 distinct CDR3 sequences, more than 5.5% of which show up once; 40% to 45% is in the top ten. Points from the study as a whole: Some clonotypes were seen in both the CD4 and the CD8 compartments. These made up a small share and likely arose from convergent recombination.

Per the germline V gene, CDR1 is MNHNS and CDR2 is SASEGT. The V gene lost 6 bases and the J gene lost 7 bases, with 13 bases spanning the gap. This CDR3 is built from 14 residues. This specimen consisted of CD8+ T cells sorted from PBMCs, obtained on the day of the first yellow fever vaccination. The chain combines TRBV6-1 with TRBJ1-6; D call uncertain. The sequence derives from a man aged 18 to 30 who received the YFV17D yellow fever vaccine. CDR3 in amino acids: CASRWGTANSPLHF. In DNA form, the CDR3 reads TGTGCCAGCAGGTGGGGAACTGCGAATTCACCCCTCCACTTT.